Many counts were recorded for the clone carrying this T cell receptor beta chain. What it binds is unknown. This entry is derived from a study of response to subunit inactivated influenza vaccine. Using its own MiXCR run on the RT-PCR reads, TCRdb lists one record per CDR3 protein. Of around 190,000 distinct CDR3 sequences in the sample, approximately 15% were seen once. CDR1 ENHRY and CDR2 SYGVKD come from the germline V gene. The CDR3 sequence is 17 residues long. The ends lost 10 bases at V and 1 base at J; junction bases unmatched: 8. Findings and caveats of the study: New T cells are recruited in small numbers by each seasonal influenza vaccination, according to the authors' suggestion.

The chain links TRBV10-3 to TRBJ2-1; 15 nucleotides align to TRBD2. This clonotype originated in a man aged 50-59 years who received an inactivated influenza vaccine. Sequencing was performed on CD8+ T cells sorted from PBMCs, taken more than 4 days after vaccination. CDR3 DNA sequence: TGTGCCACGGGACTAGCGGGAGGCTGGGGATCCTACAATGAGCAGTTCTTC. Residues: CATGLAGGWGSYNEQFF.